The 19 T cell receptor beta chains presented below share a single source sample, sequenced in a study of blood T cell repertoires in COVID-19. Libraries were prepared by immunoSEQ multiplex PCR; TCRdb keeps only in-frame clonotypes and omits some of them. The table lists under 250,000 clones, about four fifths of them singletons, with about 7.4% in the top ten. The specimen sequenced was peripheral blood. Every receptor here comes from a woman between 45 and 65 years old with acute or convalescent COVID-19.

The V gene is TRBV7-2, the J gene TRBJ2-1; perhaps TRBD2 as D (5 bases). V lost 4 bases and J 3 bases, leaving 13 bases between the germline ends. The germline gives CDR1 SGHTA, CDR2 FQGNSA. CDR3 length equals 15 residues. The CDR3 sequence is CASSSTRESYNEQFF. DNA of the CDR3: TGTGCCAGCAGCTCAACTAGGGAGAGCTACAATGAGCAGTTCTTC.

This clone was counted a single time. CDR3 amino acids: CASSPSGGRSYEQYF. As DNA, the CDR3 is TGTGCCAGCAGTCCGTCAGGGGGCCGGTCCTACGAGCAGTACTTC. The chain links TRBV28 to TRBJ2-7; TRBD1 matches 8 bases. The ends lost 5 bases at V and 1 base at J; junction bases unmatched: 7. Germline-derived CDR1 and CDR2 are MDHEN and SYDVKM. This CDR3 region has 15 residues.

This clone was picked up one time. The chain joins TRBV28 to TRBJ1-1; a possible D gene is TRBD1 (6 bases). V gave up 4 bases and J gave up 0 bases, with 9 bases separating them. From germline, CDR1 is MDHEN and CDR2 SYDVKM. The CDR3 length is 14 residues. DNA for the CDR3: TGTGCCAGCAGTTCACAGGGATTGAACACTGAAGCTTTCTTT. It encodes CASSSQGLNTEAFF.

This chain uses TRBV4-1 with TRBJ2-3, with D perhaps TRBD2 (6 bases). With 1 base removed from V and 6 bases from J, the gap between germline ends came to 20 bases. Germline-derived CDR1 and CDR2 are MGHRA and YSYEKL. CDR3 length equals 17 residues. CDR3 sequence reads: CASSQAVMGLRGDTQYF. The DNA of the CDR3 is TGCGCCAGCAGCCAAGCCGTTATGGGACTTCGGGGGGATACGCAGTATTTT.

This chain uses TRBV29-1 with TRBJ2-5; 10 nucleotides line up with TRBD1. Germline V gene data show CDR1 as SQVTM and CDR2 as ANQGSEA. The CDR3 has 14 residues. Unmatched junction bases numbered 5, after V lost 2 bases and J lost 5 bases. This CDR3 reads CSVERTGGAETQYF. In DNA form, the CDR3 reads TGCAGCGTTGAAAGGACAGGGGGAGCGGAGACCCAGTACTTC.

The chain joins TRBV13 to TRBJ2-7; 9 positions match TRBD2. The V gene's germline CDR1 is PRHDT and CDR2 FYEKMQ (reference sequence). Trimming removed 5 bases from V and 2 bases from J; junction bases left unmatched: 7. The CDR3 extends over 15 amino acids. Written as DNA, the CDR3 is TGTGCCAGCAGCATATTAGCGGGAGCGGCCTACGAGCAGTACTTC. Its translation is CASSILAGAAYEQYF.

This clone was seen a single time. The chain has TRBV3-1 (or the pseudogene TRBV3-2) and TRBJ2-1; possible D gene TRBD1, 5 bases. This CDR3 is built from 15 residues. V gave up 0 bases and J gave up 4 bases, with 10 bases separating them. Germline V lookup: CDR1 LGHDT, CDR2 YNNKEL (reference sequence). The CDR3 DNA reads TGTGCCAGCAGCCAAGAGATAGGGGCTTACAATGAGCAGTTCTTC. Translation: CASSQEIGAYNEQFF.

V gene TRBV3-1 (or the pseudogene TRBV3-2) combines with J gene TRBJ1-2; a weak D match, TRBD1 (5 bases). The CDR3 covers 15 residues. Germline V gene lookup returns CDR1 LGHDT and CDR2 YNNKEL (reference sequence). Trimming cost V 0 bases and J 6 bases, with 14 bases left between them. CDR3 in DNA: TGTGCCAGCAGCCAAGATGGGTGGGGGAGGAATGGCTACACCTTC. It codes for CASSQDGWGRNGYTF.

This chain joins TRBV10-1 and TRBJ2-2, with 8 bases that match TRBD1. CDR3 length equals 14 residues. V shed 8 bases and J 0 bases; nucleotides not matched to a gene: 2. The V gene's germline CDR1 is WNHNN and CDR2 SYGVQD (reference sequence). This CDR3 is CASRTGPNTGELFF. The DNA of the CDR3 is TGCGCCAGCCGGACAGGGCCGAACACCGGGGAGCTGTTTTTT.

J is TRBJ2-7 and V is TRBV20-1, with TRBD1 identical over 7 bases. The CDR3 is 11 amino acids. CDR1 DFQATT and CDR2 SNEGSKA come from the germline V gene (reference sequence). Trimming cost V 5 bases and J 5 bases; bases outside gene matches: 3. The CDR3 nucleotides read TGCAGTGCTCCACAGGGGAACGAGCAGTACTTC. Protein: CSAPQGNEQYF.

The chain couples TRBV27 to TRBJ2-1, with TRBD2 matching 8 bases. J was trimmed by 9 bases and V by 2 bases; bases with no gene match: 9. Per the germline V gene, CDR1 is MNHEY and CDR2 is SMNVEV (reference sequence). The CDR3 consists of 15 residues. The CDR3 reads CASSLVGLAQGEQFF. In DNA, the CDR3 is TGTGCCAGCAGTTTAGTAGGACTAGCTCAGGGTGAGCAGTTCTTC.

The chain has TRBV5-1 and TRBJ1-1; 8 nucleotides align to TRBD1. The V and J ends lost 1 base and 1 base, in that order; junction bases with no gene match: 9. CDR1 SGHRS and CDR2 YFSETQ come from the germline V gene. CDR3 length: 17 amino acids. CDR3 region: CASSLTGTGWGNTEAFF. The CDR3 DNA is TGCGCCAGCAGCTTGACCGGGACAGGTTGGGGGAACACTGAAGCTTTCTTT.

This clone was observed a single time. The chain joins TRBV20-1 to TRBJ1-2, with D unresolved. This CDR3 is 9 amino acids long. The germline V gene encodes CDR1 DFQATT and CDR2 SNEGSKA (reference sequence). V was clipped by 6 bases and J by 8 bases, with 7 bases between them. The chain's CDR3 is CSAKQGYTF. In DNA, the CDR3 is TGCAGTGCCAAACAAGGCTACACCTTC.

The chain's CDR3 is CASSLGTGALYNEQFF. CDR3 sequence (DNA): TGTGCCAGCAGCTTGGGGACAGGGGCGCTGTACAATGAGCAGTTCTTC. The chain links TRBV5-6 to TRBJ2-1; 9 positions match TRBD1. The length of the CDR3 is 16 residues. Germline values: CDR1 SGHDT, CDR2 YYEEEE. The ends lost 0 bases at V and 4 bases at J; junction bases unmatched: 5. The whole variable domain, filled in from reference TRBV5-6 and TRBJ2-1, reads DAGVTQSPTHLIKTRGQQVTLRCSPKSGHDTVSWYQQALGQGPQFIFQYYEEEERQRGNFPDRFSGHQFPNYSSELNVNALLLGDSALYLCASSLGTGALYNEQFFGPGTRLTVL.

This clone was observed a single time. The chain is built from TRBV29-1 and TRBJ1-4, with D maybe TRBD1 (5 bases). The length of the CDR3 is 14 residues. V lost 7 bases and J 0 bases, leaving 12 bases between the germline ends. Per germline, CDR1 SQVTM and CDR2 ANQGSEA. The CDR3 sequence is CSAGGVATNEKLFF. The CDR3, as DNA: TGCAGCGCGGGAGGGGTGGCAACTAATGAAAAACTGTTTTTT.

The gene calls are TRBV27 and TRBJ2-3, with 7 positions matching TRBD1. Trimming cost V 8 bases and J 3 bases; bases outside gene matches: 17. This CDR3 has 17 amino acids. The germline V gene has CDR1 MNHEY and CDR2 SMNVEV (reference sequence). CDR3 amino acids: CASRNLGSGGQTDTQYF. CDR3 bases: TGTGCCAGCCGAAACCTTGGATCAGGGGGTCAGACAGATACGCAGTATTTT.

This clone was detected once. The V and J genes are TRBV15 and TRBJ2-2; 7 positions agree with TRBD1. The CDR3 is made up of 14 amino acids. V shed 7 bases, J shed 4 bases, and the junction held 6 bases outside the gene matches. Germline assignment: CDR1 LNHNV and CDR2 YYDKDF (reference sequence). CDR3 sequence: CATTGTESTGELFF. The CDR3 nucleotides are TGTGCCACCACCGGGACAGAAAGCACCGGGGAGCTGTTTTTT.

This clone was observed once. The chain has TRBV18 and TRBJ2-7; 10 nucleotides agree with TRBD2. The CDR3 totals 16 residues. J was trimmed by 7 bases and V by 2 bases; bases with no gene match: 11. Germline V gene lookup returns CDR1 KGHSH and CDR2 LQKENI. As DNA, the CDR3 is TGTGCCAGCTCACCAATTCCCGCTAGCGGGGGCGTGGAGCAGTACTTC. As protein: CASSPIPASGGVEQYF.

The chain uses TRBV28 and TRBJ2-1; D unresolved. V was pared by 10 bases and J by 7 bases, with 2 bases between. Germline CDR1 and CDR2: MDHEN and SYDVKM. The CDR3 is 8 residues long. The CDR3 sequence is CATNEQFF. CDR3 nucleotides: TGTGCCACGAATGAGCAGTTCTTC.